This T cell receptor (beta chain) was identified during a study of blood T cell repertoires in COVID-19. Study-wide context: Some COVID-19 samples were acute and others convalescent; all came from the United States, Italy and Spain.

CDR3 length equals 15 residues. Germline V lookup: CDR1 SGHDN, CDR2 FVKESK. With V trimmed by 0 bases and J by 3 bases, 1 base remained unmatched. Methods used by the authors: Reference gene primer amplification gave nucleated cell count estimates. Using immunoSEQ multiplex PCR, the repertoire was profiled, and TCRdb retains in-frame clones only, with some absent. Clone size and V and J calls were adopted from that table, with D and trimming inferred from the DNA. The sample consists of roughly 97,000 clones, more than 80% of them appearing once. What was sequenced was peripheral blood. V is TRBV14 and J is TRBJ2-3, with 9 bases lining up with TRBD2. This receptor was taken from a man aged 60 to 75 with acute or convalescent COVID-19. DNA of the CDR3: TGTGCCAGCAGCCAAGACGGACTAGCGACAGATACGCAGTATTTT. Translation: CASSQDGLATDTQYF.